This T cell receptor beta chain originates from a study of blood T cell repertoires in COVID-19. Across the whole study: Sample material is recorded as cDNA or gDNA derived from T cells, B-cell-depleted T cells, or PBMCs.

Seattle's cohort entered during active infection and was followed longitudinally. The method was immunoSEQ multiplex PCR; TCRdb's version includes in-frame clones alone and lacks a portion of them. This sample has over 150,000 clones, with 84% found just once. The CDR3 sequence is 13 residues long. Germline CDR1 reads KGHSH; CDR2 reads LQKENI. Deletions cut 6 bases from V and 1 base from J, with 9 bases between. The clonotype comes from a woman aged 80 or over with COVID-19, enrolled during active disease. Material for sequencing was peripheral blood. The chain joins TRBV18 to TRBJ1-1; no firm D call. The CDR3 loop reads CASSRGKNTEAFF. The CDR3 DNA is TGTGCCAGCTCCCGGGGAAAGAACACTGAAGCTTTCTTT. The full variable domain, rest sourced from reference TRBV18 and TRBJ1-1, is NAGVMQNPRHLVRRRGQEARLRCSPMKGHSHVYWYRQLPEEGLKFMVYLQKENIIDESGMPKERFSAEFPKEGPSILRIQQVVRGDSAAYFCASSRGKNTEAFFGQGTRLTVV.